The clone carrying this T cell receptor (beta chain) was detected many times. The antigen is unknown. This entry comes from a study of Graves' ophthalmopathy and Graves' hyperthyroidism. Regarding the study as a whole: Most thyroid clonotypes with frequency above 0.001 were detected in blood too.

TCR beta CDR3 amplification used RNA transcripts. RT-PCR with HTBI primers came first, then second-round multiplex PCR. One entry per CDR3 protein, called by TCRdb with MiXCR from the multiplex PCR reads. The table records approximately 50,000 distinct CDR3 sequences, about 50% of them present only once. V was clipped by 4 bases and J by 2 bases; unmatched bases: 4. The germline V gene encodes CDR1 LNHDA and CDR2 SQIVND (reference sequence). This CDR3 spans 16 amino acids. This chain uses TRBV19 with TRBJ2-5; 13 positions agree with TRBD2. Sequencing input: peripheral blood. This clonotype originated in an adult man with Graves' ophthalmopathy. DNA for the CDR3: TGTGCCAGTAGTAGGGGACTAGCGGGAAGTCAAGAGACCCAGTACTTC. It encodes CASSRGLAGSQETQYF.